The 22 T cell receptor beta chains presented below share a single source sample, sequenced in a study of technical replicates of blood from several donors. Profiling relied on immunoSEQ multiplex PCR, and the TCRdb table lists in-frame clones only, not all of them. The sample yields 80,000 to 100,000 clones, 95% seen once. The sample was T cells isolated from PBMCs. Source of these receptors: a human donor in good health.

J is TRBJ2-3 and V is TRBV11-2; D is perhaps TRBD2 (6 bases). Trimming removed 2 bases from V and 8 bases from J, with 11 bases in between. The CDR3 covers 13 residues. The germline CDR1 and CDR2 sequences are SGHAT and FQNNGV. The CDR3 sequence is CASSLILEGTQYF. CDR3 nucleotide sequence: TGTGCCAGCAGCTTAATCCTGGAGGGTACGCAGTATTTT.

The chain is built from TRBV6-4 and TRBJ1-2, with D unresolved. V was trimmed by 2 bases and J by 6 bases, leaving 10 bases between them. Germline V gene data show CDR1 as MRHNA and CDR2 as SNTAGT. The CDR3 consists of 13 residues. The CDR3 DNA is TGTGCCAGCAGTGACAGTGACGGGGATGGCTACACCTTC. Protein: CASSDSDGDGYTF.

The chain has TRBV19 and TRBJ2-1, with TRBD1 matching over 9 bases. CDR3 size: 14 residues. CDR1 is LNHDA, CDR2 SQIVND, per germline (reference sequence). V trimming: 3 bases; J trimming: 12 bases; junction bases outside the gene matches: 9. Here the CDR3 reads CASSMGQGFRVQFF. CDR3 DNA: TGTGCCAGTAGTATGGGACAGGGTTTTCGTGTGCAGTTCTTC. Together with reference TRBV19 and TRBJ2-1, the CDR3 gives the full variable domain: DGGITQSPKYLFRKEGQNVTLSCEQNLNHDAMYWYRQDPGQGLRLIYYSQIVNDFQKGDIAEGYSVSREKKESFPLTVTSAQKNPTAFYLCASSMGQGFRVQFFGPGTRLTVL.

The chain links TRBV5-8 to TRBJ2-5; tentative D call: TRBD1 (5 bases). CDR1 SGHTS and CDR2 YDEGEE come from the germline V gene. Trimming removed 1 base from V and 0 bases from J, with 7 bases in between. The length of the CDR3 is 14 residues. Written as DNA, the CDR3 is TGTGCCAGCAGCTTGACGACAGACCAAGAGACCCAGTACTTC. Protein sequence: CASSLTTDQETQYF. Based on the CDR3 plus reference TRBV5-8 and TRBJ2-5, the full variable domain is EAGVTQSPTHLIKTRGQQATLRCSPISGHTSVYWYQQALGLGLQFLLWYDEGEERNRGNFPPRFSGRQFPNYSSELNVNALELEDSALYLCASSLTTDQETQYFGPGTRLLVL.

CDR3 loop: CASRGPFPVNEQFF. In nucleotides, the CDR3 is TGTGCCAGCAGGGGGCCGTTTCCGGTAAATGAGCAGTTCTTC. This chain links TRBV9 with TRBJ2-1; tentative D call: TRBD1 (5 bases). Trimming pared 5 bases from V and 7 bases from J, leaving 16 bases between. Germline V gives CDR1 SGDLS, CDR2 YYNGEE. CDR3 length equals 14 residues. Drawing the rest from reference TRBV9 and TRBJ2-1, the complete variable domain is DSGVTQTPKHLITATGQRVTLRCSPRSGDLSVYWYQQSLDQGLQFLIQYYNGEERAKGNILERFSAQQFPDLHSELNLSSLELGDSALYFCASRGPFPVNEQFFGPGTRLTVL.

The genes are TRBV6-5 and TRBJ1-5; TRBD1 matches at 7 bases. The germline V gene encodes CDR1 MNHEY and CDR2 SVGAGI. The CDR3 is 15 residues long. With V trimmed by 5 bases and J by 0 bases, 4 bases remained unmatched. The CDR3 DNA follows: TGTGCCAGCAGTCCCGGGACAGCTAGCAATCAGCCCCAGCATTTT. Its translation: CASSPGTASNQPQHF.

The genes are TRBV7-6 and TRBJ1-5; D unclear. This CDR3 contains 15 residues. Between the trimmed V and J ends, which lost 1 base and 1 base, there was a span of 8 bases. Per the germline V gene, CDR1 is SGHVS and CDR2 is FNYEAQ. The CDR3 spells CASSLGQSSNQPQHF. DNA of the CDR3: TGTGCCAGCAGCTTAGGGCAGTCAAGCAATCAGCCCCAGCATTTT.

The chain joins TRBV2 to TRBJ1-2, with 8 bases lining up with TRBD1. CDR1 and CDR2 from the germline V gene are SNHLY and FYNNEI. The CDR3 runs 18 residues. V shed 6 bases and J 0 bases; nucleotides not matched to a gene: 15. The CDR3 region is CASSQRDRLTLANYGYTF. DNA for the CDR3: TGTGCCAGCAGCCAAAGGGACAGGTTGACGCTAGCTAACTATGGCTACACCTTC. The whole variable domain, remainder taken from reference TRBV2 and TRBJ1-2, is EPEVTQTPSHQVTQMGQEVILRCVPISNHLYFYWYRQILGQKVEFLVSFYNNEISEKSEIFDDQFSVERPDGSNFTLKIRSTKLEDSAMYFCASSQRDRLTLANYGYTFGSGTRLTVV.

The genes are TRBV5-4 and TRBJ2-2; 8 nucleotides align to TRBD1. The CDR3 has 16 residues. Per germline, CDR1 SGHNT and CDR2 YYREEE (reference sequence). J was trimmed by 0 bases and V by 3 bases; bases with no gene match: 4. CDR3 sequence reads: CASSSNRGTNTGELFF. The CDR3 nucleotides read TGTGCCAGCAGCTCAAACAGGGGGACGAACACCGGGGAGCTGTTTTTT.

This chain connects TRBV4-1 to TRBJ1-6, with D tentatively TRBD1 (6 bases). V dropped 1 base and J dropped 0 bases, with 10 bases sitting between them. Germline V gene lookup returns CDR1 MGHRA and CDR2 YSYEKL. This CDR3 contains 17 residues. The CDR3 here is CASSQVLQGSYNSPLHF. As DNA, the CDR3 is TGCGCCAGCAGCCAAGTTTTACAGGGCTCCTATAATTCACCCCTCCACTTT.

The chain uses TRBV7-3 and TRBJ2-1; D is perhaps TRBD1 (6 bases). Trimming pared 7 bases from V and 6 bases from J, leaving 22 bases between. Germline lookup yields CDR1 SGHTA and CDR2 FQGTGA. CDR3 length equals 16 residues. For the CDR3, the DNA is TGTGCCAGCAATATGCAAACGGGACAACAACTCAATGAGCAGTTCTTC. This gives the protein CASNMQTGQQLNEQFF.

The V call is TRBV10-3, the J call TRBJ2-7, with 9 bases matching TRBD2. CDR1 and CDR2 (germline): ENHRY, SYGVKD. The CDR3 is made up of 14 amino acids. The trim removed 7 bases at V and 3 bases at J, leaving 7 bases unmatched. The chain's CDR3 is CAITSSGDFYEQYF. CDR3 DNA sequence: TGTGCCATCACGTCTAGCGGGGACTTCTACGAGCAGTACTTC.

The chain couples TRBV11-3 to TRBJ2-3, with TRBD1 matching over 10 bases. This CDR3 contains 18 residues. Germline CDR1 reads SGHNT; CDR2 reads YENEEA. V dropped 4 bases and J dropped 2; count of bases not matched to a gene: 12. CDR3 sequence: CASSSSTFGTGVTDTQYF. Written as DNA, the CDR3 is TGTGCCAGCAGCTCCTCTACCTTCGGGACAGGGGTCACAGATACGCAGTATTTT.

The sample holds one count of this clone. CDR3 in amino acids: CASADGTGRYEQYF. DNA of the CDR3: TGTGCCAGTGCAGACGGGACAGGGCGCTACGAGCAGTACTTC. The chain couples TRBV19 to TRBJ2-7, with 9 bases lining up with TRBD1. Per germline, CDR1 LNHDA and CDR2 SQIVND (reference sequence). V trimming: 8 bases; J trimming: 3 bases; junction bases outside the gene matches: 8. The CDR3 length is 14 residues.

This rearrangement joins TRBV7-6 to TRBJ2-3; 15 bases map to TRBD2. This CDR3 has 16 amino acids. Germline assignment: CDR1 SGHVS and CDR2 FNYEAQ. Losses at the gene ends were 5 bases for V and 8 bases for J; bases not matched to a gene: 8. CDR3 residues: CASSHRTSGGVGTQYF. CDR3 nucleotide sequence: TGTGCCAGCAGCCACAGGACTAGCGGGGGGGTGGGTACGCAGTATTTT.

The genes are TRBV6-1 and TRBJ1-2; D gene ambiguous. V dropped 6 bases and J dropped 1 base, with 15 bases sitting between them. This CDR3 has 15 amino acids. Germline V lookup: CDR1 MNHNS, CDR2 SASEGT. Here the CDR3 reads CASRDTREGNYGYTF. The CDR3 DNA sequence: TGTGCCAGCAGGGATACACGGGAGGGTAACTATGGCTACACCTTC.

The CDR3 region is CASSYGTGMKQYF. The DNA for the CDR3 is TGTGCCAGCAGTTACGGGACAGGGATGAAGCAGTACTTC. This chain links TRBV6-6 with TRBJ2-4; TRBD1 agrees at 9 bases. Germline V gives CDR1 MNHNY, CDR2 SVGAGI (reference sequence). The junction had 6 bases not matched to a gene; V was cut back by 2 bases and J by 13 bases. CDR3 length: 13 residues.

The chain carries TRBV6-5 and TRBJ2-1, with 12 bases lining up with TRBD2. V lost 0 bases to trimming and J lost 6 bases; unmatched junction nucleotides: 3. The CDR3 has 16 amino acids. Germline loops: CDR1 MNHEY, CDR2 SVGAGI. The CDR3 loop is CASSYSTSGGINEQFF. CDR3 nucleotides: TGTGCCAGCAGTTACTCGACTAGCGGGGGAATCAATGAGCAGTTCTTC.

This chain joins TRBV28 and TRBJ2-1, with D unclear. The V end lost 6 bases, the J end lost 3 bases, and 3 bases lay between the germline ends. Germline V gives CDR1 MDHEN, CDR2 SYDVKM. The CDR3 contains 11 residues. Written as DNA, the CDR3 is TGTGCCAGCAGCCACTACAATGAGCAGTTCTTC. Translation gives CASSHYNEQFF.

This sequence joins TRBV7-6 and TRBJ2-2, with D tentatively TRBD2 (6 bases). This CDR3 is built from 14 residues. Germline V CDR1 and CDR2: SGHVS, FNYEAQ. The V gene lost 5 bases and the J gene lost 2 bases, with 9 bases spanning the gap. The CDR3 region has the DNA TGTGCCAGCAGCCCTGGGACTAACACCGGGGAGCTGTTTTTT. Its translation is CASSPGTNTGELFF.

The DNA for the CDR3 is TGTGCCAGCATCGCGGGAAAGGGCAAAAACATTCAGTACTTC. It is translated as CASIAGKGKNIQYF. V is TRBV6-4 and J is TRBJ2-4; perhaps TRBD2 as D (6 bases). This CDR3 has 14 amino acids. Germline V gene lookup returns CDR1 MRHNA and CDR2 SNTAGT. V lost 7 bases to trimming and J lost 3 bases, with 13 bases between them.

V gene TRBV7-9 combines with J gene TRBJ1-1; D is unresolved. The CDR3 totals 14 residues. The V gene's germline CDR1 is SEHNR and CDR2 FQNEAQ (reference sequence). The ends were cut back, 3 bases at V and 5 bases at J, with 13 bases in the middle. DNA of the CDR3: TGTGCCAGCAGCTTTATAGCGAGTATTACTGAAGCTTTCTTT. It is translated as CASSFIASITEAFF.